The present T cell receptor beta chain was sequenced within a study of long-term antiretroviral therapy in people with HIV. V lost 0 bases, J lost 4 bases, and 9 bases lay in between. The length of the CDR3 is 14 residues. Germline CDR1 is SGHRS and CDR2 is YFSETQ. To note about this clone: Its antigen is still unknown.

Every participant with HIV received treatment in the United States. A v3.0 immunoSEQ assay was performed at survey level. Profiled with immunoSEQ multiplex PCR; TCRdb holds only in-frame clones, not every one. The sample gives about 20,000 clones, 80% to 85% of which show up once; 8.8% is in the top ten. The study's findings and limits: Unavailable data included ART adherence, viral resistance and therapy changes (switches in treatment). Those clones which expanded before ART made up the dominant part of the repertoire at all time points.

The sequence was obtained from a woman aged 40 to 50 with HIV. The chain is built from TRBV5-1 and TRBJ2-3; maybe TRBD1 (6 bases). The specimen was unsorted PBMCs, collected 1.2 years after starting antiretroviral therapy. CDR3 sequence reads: CASSLVQGPDTQYF. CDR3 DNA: TGCGCCAGCAGCTTGGTTCAGGGGCCAGATACGCAGTATTTT.